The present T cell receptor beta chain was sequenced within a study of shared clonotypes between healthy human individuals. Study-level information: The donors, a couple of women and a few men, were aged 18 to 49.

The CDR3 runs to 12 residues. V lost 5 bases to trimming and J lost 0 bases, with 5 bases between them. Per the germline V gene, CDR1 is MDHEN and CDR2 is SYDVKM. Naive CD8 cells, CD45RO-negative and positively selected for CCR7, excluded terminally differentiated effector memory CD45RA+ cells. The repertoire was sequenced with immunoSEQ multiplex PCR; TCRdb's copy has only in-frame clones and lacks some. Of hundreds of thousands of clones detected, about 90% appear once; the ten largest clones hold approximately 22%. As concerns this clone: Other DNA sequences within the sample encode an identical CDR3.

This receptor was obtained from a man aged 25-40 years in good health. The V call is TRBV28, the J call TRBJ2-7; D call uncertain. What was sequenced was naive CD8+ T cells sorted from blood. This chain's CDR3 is CASSALSYEQYF. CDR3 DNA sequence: TGTGCCAGCAGTGCGCTCTCCTACGAGCAGTACTTC.